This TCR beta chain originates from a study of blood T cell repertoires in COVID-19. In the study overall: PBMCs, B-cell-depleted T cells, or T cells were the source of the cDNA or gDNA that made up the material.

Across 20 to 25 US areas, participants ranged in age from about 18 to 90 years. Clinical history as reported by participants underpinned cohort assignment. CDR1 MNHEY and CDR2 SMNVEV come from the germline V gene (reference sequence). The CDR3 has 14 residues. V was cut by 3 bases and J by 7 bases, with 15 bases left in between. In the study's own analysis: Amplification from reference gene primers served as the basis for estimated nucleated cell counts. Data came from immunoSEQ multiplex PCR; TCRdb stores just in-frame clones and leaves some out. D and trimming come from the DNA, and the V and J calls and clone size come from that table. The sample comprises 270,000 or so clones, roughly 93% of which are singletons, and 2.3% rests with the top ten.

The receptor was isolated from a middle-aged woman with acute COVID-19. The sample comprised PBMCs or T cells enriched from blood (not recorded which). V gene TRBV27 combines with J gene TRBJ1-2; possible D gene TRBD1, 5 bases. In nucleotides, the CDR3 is TGTGCCAGCAGTTTTTCAGGGATTGATGCTGGCTACACCTTC. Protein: CASSFSGIDAGYTF.